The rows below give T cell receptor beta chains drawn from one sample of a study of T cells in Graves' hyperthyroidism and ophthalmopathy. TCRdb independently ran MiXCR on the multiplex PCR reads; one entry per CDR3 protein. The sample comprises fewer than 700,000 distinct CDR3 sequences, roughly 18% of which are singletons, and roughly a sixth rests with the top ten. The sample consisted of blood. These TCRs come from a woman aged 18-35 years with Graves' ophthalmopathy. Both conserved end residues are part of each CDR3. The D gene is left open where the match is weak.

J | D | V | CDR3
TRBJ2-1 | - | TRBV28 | CASSYQASYEQFF
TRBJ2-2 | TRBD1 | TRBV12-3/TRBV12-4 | CASSSRTGLGELFF
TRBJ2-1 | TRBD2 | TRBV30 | CAWGTSGPYNEQFF
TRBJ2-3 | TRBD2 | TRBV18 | CASSPTGTSVSDTQYF
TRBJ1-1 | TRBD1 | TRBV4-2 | CASSQNTQGAGTEAFF
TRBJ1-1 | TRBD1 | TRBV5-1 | CASSPSRTGLNTEAFF
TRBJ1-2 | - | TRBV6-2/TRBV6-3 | CASSYGLRVNYGYTF
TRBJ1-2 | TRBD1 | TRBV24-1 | CATSEIGTGGTYGYTF
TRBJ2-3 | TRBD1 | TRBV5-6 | CASSPLGTDRSTDTQYF
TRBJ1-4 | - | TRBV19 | CASSIVGEKLFF
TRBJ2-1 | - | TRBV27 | CASSPPSTGPSEQFF
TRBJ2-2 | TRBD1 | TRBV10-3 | CAISEGTGGGTGELFF
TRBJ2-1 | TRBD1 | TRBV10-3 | CAISGTGANEQFF
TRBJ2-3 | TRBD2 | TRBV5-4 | CASSFPSGRGTDTQYF
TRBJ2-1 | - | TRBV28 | CASSSANEQFF
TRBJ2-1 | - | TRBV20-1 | CSVQRRGYRGNEQFF
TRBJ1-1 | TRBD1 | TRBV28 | CASSPDRGRPAFF